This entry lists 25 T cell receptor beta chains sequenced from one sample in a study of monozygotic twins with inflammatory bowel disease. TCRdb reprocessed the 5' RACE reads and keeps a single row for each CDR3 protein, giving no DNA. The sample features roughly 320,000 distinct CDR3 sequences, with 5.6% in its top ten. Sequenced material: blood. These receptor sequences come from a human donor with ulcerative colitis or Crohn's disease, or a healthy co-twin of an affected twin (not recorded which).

CDR3 loop: CASSLELTGELFF. This chain joins TRBV7-9 and TRBJ2-2. Germline CDR1 and CDR2: SEHNR and FQNEAQ (reference sequence). The CDR3 has 13 residues.

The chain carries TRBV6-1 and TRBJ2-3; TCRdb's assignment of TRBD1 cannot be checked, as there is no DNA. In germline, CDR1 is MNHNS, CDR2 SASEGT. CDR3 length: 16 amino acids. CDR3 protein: CASRKTGQLFTDTQYF.

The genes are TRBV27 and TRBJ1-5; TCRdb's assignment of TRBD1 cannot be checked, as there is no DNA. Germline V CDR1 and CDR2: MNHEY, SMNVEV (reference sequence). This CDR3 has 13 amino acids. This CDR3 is CASKAGPNQPQHF.

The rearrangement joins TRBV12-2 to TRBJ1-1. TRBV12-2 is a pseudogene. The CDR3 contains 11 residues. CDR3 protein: CASRLDCRAFF.

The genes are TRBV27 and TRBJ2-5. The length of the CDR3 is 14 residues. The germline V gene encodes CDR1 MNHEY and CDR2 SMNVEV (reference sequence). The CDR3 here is CASSLWWSQETQYF.

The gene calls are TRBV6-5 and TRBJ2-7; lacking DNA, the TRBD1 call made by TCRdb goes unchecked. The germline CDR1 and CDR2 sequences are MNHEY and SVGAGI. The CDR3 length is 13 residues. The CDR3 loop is CASSSGTIYEQYF.

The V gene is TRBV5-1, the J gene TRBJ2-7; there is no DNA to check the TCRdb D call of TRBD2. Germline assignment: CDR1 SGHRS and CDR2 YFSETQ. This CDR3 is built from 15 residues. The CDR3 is CASSPGGTASYEQYF.

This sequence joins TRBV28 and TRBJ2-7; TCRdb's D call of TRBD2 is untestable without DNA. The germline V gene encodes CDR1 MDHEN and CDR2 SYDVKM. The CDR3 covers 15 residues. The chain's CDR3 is CASSLFGTSGGDQYF.

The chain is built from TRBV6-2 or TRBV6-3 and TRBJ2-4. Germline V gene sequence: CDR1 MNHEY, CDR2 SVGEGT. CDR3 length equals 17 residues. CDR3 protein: CASSYPTISEAKNIQYF.

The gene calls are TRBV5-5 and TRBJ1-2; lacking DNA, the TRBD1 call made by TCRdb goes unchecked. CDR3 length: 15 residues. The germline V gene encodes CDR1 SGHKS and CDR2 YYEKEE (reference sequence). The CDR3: CASSLNGQGSYGYTF.

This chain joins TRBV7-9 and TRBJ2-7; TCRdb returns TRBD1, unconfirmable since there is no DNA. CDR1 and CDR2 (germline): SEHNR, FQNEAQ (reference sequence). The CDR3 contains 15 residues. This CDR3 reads CASSLFGTGTYEQYF.

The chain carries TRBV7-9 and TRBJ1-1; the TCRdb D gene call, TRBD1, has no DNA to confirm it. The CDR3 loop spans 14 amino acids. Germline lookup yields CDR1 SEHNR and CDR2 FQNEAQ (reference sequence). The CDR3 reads CASSFSGDGTEAFF.

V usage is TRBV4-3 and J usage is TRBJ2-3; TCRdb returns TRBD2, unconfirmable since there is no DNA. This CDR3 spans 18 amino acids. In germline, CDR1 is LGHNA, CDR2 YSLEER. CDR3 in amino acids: CASSQVRLAGVGGDTQYF.

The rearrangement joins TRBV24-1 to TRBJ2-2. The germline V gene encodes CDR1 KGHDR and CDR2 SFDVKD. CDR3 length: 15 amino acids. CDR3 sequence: CATREGNTNTGELFF.

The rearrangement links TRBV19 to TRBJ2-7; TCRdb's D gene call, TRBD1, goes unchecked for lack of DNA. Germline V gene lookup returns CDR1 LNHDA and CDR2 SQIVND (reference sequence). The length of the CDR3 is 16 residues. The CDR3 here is CASSSVVDRDRYEQYF.

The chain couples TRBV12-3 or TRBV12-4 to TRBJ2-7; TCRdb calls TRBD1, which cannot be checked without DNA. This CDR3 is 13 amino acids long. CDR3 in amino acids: CASRESRGFEQYF.

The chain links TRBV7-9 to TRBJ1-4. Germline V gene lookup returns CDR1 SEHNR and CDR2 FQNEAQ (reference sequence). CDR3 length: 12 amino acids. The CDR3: CASSLLREKLFF.

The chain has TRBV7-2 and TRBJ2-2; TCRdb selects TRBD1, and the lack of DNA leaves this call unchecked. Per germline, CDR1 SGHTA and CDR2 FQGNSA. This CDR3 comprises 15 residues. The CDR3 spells CASSQGQGGTGELFF.

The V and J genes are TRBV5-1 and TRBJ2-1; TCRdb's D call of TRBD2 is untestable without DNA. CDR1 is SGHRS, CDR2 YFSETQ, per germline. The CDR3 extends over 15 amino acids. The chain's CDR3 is CASSVLAGPYNEQFF.

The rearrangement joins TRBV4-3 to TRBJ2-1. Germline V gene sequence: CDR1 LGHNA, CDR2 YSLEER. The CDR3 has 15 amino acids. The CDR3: CASSQANKPYNEQFF.

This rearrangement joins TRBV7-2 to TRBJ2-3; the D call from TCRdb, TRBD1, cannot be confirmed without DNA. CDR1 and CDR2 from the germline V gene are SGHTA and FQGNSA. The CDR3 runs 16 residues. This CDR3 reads CASSPGVSARTDTQYF.

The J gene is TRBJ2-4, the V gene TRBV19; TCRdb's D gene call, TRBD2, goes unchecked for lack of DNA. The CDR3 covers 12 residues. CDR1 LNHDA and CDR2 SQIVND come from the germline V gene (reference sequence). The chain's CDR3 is CASSSGGYIQYF.

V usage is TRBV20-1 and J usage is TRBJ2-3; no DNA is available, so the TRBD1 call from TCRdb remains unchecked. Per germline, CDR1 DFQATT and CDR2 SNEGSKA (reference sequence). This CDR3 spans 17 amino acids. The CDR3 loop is CSARDPRVGSELDTQYF.

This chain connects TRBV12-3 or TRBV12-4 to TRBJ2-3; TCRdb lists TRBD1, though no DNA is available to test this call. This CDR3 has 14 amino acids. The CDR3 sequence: CASSDRGITDTQYF.

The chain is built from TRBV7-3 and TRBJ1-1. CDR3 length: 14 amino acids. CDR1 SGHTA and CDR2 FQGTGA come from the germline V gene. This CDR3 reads CASSLNSMGTEAFF.